This T cell receptor beta chain was identified during a study of T-cell reconstitution after alpha-beta-depleted transplantation in children. The authors prepared the TCRbeta library with unique molecular identifiers. TCRdb fed the PCR reads into MiXCR, producing one record per CDR3 protein. The top ten hold 4.5% to 6% of the sample, which has approximately 400,000 distinct CDR3 sequences, about a tenth seen once. The source is a human donor who donated a stem cell graft to a child with acute myeloid leukemia. Sequencing was performed on PBMCs from the stem cell graft donor, taken from the stem cell graft.

CDR3 nucleotides: TGCAGCGTTGAAGAAATTCGCGGACTAGAAGCTTTCTTT. Translation gives CSVEEIRGLEAFF. V gene TRBV29-1 combines with J gene TRBJ1-1; D is ambiguous. This CDR3 has 13 amino acids. From germline, CDR1 is SQVTM and CDR2 ANQGSEA. The V and J ends lost 0 bases and 8 bases respectively, with 13 bases between them.